This T cell receptor beta chain emerged from a study of blood T cell repertoires in COVID-19. Overall study context: The origin of the acute and convalescent COVID-19 samples was the United States, Italy and Spain.

Study processing details: Researchers report that nucleated cell counts were estimated from reference gene primer amplification. The repertoire was sequenced with immunoSEQ multiplex PCR; TCRdb's copy has only in-frame clones and lacks some. Clone size and V and J calls were adopted from that table, with D and trimming inferred from the DNA. The sample has roughly 290,000 clones, 80% to 90% seen once; the top ten hold over 2%. This CDR3 spans 15 amino acids. Trimming pared 0 bases from V and 0 bases from J, leaving 8 bases between. Germline CDR1 SGHAT, CDR2 FQNNGV. The source of this sequence is a man in his thirties or forties who had recovered from COVID-19. The sequenced sample was PBMCs or T cells enriched from blood (not recorded which). This rearrangement joins TRBV11-2 to TRBJ1-2; D uncertain. CDR3 protein: CASSLDRLANYGYTF. The CDR3 DNA sequence: TGTGCCAGCAGCTTAGACAGACTAGCTAACTATGGCTACACCTTC.